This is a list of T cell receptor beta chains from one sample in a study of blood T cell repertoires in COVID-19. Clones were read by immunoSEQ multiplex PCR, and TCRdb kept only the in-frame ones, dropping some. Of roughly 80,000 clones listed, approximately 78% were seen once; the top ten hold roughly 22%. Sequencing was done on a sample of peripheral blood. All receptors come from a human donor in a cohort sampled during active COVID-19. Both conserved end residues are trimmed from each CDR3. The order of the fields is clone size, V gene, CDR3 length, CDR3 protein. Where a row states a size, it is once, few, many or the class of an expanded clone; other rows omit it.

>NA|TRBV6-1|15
ASSADRGGSGANVLT
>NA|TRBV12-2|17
ASRLSGSGQGGCNQPQH
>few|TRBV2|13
ASSPREQGGTEAF
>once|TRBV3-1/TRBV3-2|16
ASSPSDRANRVNYGYT
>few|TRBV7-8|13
ASSKNVGSKEKLF
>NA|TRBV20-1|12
SASVPGQGRGYT
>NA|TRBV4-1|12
ASSPRTRGTEAF
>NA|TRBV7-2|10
ASSLGGGRQY
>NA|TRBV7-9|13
ASSRTRGYQETQY
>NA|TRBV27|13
ASSSRSYSNQPQH
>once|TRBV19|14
ASSKRTGRSNQPQH
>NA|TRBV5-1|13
ASTRGDTVYNEQF
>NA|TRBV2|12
ASRDRANSYEQY
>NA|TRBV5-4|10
ASSLAHREQY
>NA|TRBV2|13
ASMPVAGGRNEQF
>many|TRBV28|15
ASSSATGGKDTDTQY
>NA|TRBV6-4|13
ASSPNPGAREPQH
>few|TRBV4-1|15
ASSQDPRGGYTGELF
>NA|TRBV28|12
ASIRTGSGQPQH
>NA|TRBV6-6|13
ASSYPGQGAYEQY
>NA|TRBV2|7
ASRSRVF
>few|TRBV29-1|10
SVGAVNQPQH
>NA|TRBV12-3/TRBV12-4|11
ASSPSANYGYT
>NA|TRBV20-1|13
SASDAGPAKNIQY
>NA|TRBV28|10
ASSSGFTTQY
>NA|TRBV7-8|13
ASSLVPGGDAEAF
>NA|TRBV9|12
ASSPRTGADTQY
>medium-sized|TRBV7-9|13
ASSLSSGGLDEQF
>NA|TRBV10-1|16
ASREVTGTGGIQETQY
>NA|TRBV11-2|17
ASSLDWGQGATLLSGYT
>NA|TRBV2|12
ASSPGEGWSPLH
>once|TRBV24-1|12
ATSKPAGSDEQF
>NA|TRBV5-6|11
ASSLQGSNTIY
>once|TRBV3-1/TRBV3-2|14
ASSQDGAGGGETQY
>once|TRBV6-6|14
ASSYSGGVSSSPLH
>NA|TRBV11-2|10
ASSNNQETQY
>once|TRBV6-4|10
ASSPGGNIQY
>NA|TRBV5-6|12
ASSPRGQYYGYT
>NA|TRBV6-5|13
ASSYPGRGTGELF
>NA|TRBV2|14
ASSARTTLRTDTQY
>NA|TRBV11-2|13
ASSPKGQASYGYT
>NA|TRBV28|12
ASSAPGTSYEQY
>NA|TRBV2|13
ASSARASGGGEQY
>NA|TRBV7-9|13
ASSGGALAKNIQY
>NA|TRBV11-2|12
ASSLGFRSHELF
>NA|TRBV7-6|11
ASTGFGNSPLH
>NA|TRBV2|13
ASSEEGHPNTEAF
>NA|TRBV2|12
ASSAGTDEETQY
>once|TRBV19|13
ASSIGQGAVETQY
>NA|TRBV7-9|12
ASRPNQVGGELF
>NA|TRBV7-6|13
ASSFGWSSPNEQY
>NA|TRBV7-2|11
ASSLTDIQPQH
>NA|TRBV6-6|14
ASSLGQSSYNSPLH
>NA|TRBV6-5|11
ASTNTVVQPQH
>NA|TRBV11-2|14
ASSLVAGAANEKLF
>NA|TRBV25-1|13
ARRHTGTEYSPLH
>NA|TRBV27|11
ASSFMVRQPQH
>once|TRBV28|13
ASSWASSSYNEQF
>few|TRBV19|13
ASSPLDREHQPQH
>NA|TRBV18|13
ASSPGLAGVNEQF